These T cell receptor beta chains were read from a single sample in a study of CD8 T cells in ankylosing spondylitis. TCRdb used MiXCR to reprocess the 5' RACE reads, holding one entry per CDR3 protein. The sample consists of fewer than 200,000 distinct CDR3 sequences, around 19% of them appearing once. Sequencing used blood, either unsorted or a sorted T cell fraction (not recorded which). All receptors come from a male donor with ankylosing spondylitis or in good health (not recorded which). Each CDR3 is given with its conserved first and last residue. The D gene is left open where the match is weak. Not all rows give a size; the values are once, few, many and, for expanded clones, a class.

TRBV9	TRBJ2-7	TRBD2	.	TGTGCCAGCAGCGTCTGGTGTAGGCTAGCGGGCTCTGAGCAGTACTTC	CASSVWCRLAGSEQYF
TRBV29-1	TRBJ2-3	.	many	TGCAGCGTTGGACAGATCACAGATACGCAGTATTTT	CSVGQITDTQYF
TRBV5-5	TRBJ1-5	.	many	TGTGCCAGCAGCTTGGCCCTAGGAGCAGGGAAAAGCAATCAGCCCCAGCATTTT	CASSLALGAGKSNQPQHF
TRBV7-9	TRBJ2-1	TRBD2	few	TGTGCCAGCAGCTTAGGCGGGACTATCGGCTACAATGAGCAGTTCTTC	CASSLGGTIGYNEQFF
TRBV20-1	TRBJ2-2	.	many	TGCAGTGCTAGAGGGTTTAGCGCGGGGCGGGACACCGGGGAGCTGTTTTTT	CSARGFSAGRDTGELFF
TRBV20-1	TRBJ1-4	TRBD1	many	TGCAGTGCTTTTTACAGGGACAGGGGTTATGAAAAACTGTTTTTT	CSAFYRDRGYEKLFF
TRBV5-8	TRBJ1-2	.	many	TGTGCCAGCAGCTTGGACCCGGCGACCCCTGGCTACACCTTC	CASSLDPATPGYTF
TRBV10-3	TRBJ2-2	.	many	TGTGCCAGTAGGGACACCGGGGAGCTGTTTTTT	CASRDTGELFF
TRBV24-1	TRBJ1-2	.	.	TGTGCCACCAGTGATCAAGGACCTAACTATGGCTACACCTTC	CATSDQGPNYGYTF
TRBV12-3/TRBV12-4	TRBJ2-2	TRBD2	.	TGTGCCAGCAGTACGACTAGCGGGAGGACGGGCGGGGAGCTGTTTTTT	CASSTTSGRTGGELFF
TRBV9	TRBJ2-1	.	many	TGTGCCAGCAGCGTAAGTTCCCCGGGACGTTTCAATGAGCAGTTCTTC	CASSVSSPGRFNEQFF
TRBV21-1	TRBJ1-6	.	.	TGTGCCAGCAGCAAAAGGCGGAGACATAATAATTCACCCCTCCACTTT	CASSKRRRHNNSPLHF
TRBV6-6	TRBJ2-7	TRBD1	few	TGTGCCAGCAGTTCGCCCCGGGACAGGGGTTACGAGCAGTACTTC	CASSSPRDRGYEQYF
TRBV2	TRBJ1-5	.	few	TGTGCCAGTACGGGCGGCAATCAGCCCCAGCATTTT	CASTGGNQPQHF
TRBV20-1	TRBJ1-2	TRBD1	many	TGCAGTGCCAGGACAGGGGGAAACTATGGCTACACCTTC	CSARTGGNYGYTF
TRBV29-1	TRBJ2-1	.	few	TGCAGCGTCGACGGGTTACGGCAAAGTGTTTACAATGAGCAGTTCTTC	CSVDGLRQSVYNEQFF
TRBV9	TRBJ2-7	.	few	TGTGCCAGCAGCGAGGGCGGAACCTTGGGACAGTACTTC	CASSEGGTLGQYF
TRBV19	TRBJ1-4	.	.	TGTGCCAGTAGTATGGTCCAGGAAAAACTGTTTTTT	CASSMVQEKLFF
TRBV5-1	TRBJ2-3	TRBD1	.	TGCGCCAGCAGCCACGGACAGGGGGCTTCAACAGATACGCAGTATTTT	CASSHGQGASTDTQYF
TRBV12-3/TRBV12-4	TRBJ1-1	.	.	TGTGCCAGCAGCACCTCCAGGTTATCTGAAGCTTTCTTT	CASSTSRLSEAFF